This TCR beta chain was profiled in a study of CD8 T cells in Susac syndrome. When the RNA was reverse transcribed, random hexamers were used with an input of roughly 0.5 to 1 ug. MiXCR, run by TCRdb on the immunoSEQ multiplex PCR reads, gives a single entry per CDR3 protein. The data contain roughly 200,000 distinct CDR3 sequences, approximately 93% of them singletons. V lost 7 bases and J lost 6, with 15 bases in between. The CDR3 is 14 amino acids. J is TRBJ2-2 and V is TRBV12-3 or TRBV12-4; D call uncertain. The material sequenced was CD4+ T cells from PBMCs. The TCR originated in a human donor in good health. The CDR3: CASNPGVASGELFF. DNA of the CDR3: TGTGCCAGCAACCCGGGCGTGGCGTCCGGGGAGCTGTTTTTT.